The rows below give T cell receptor beta chains drawn from one sample of a study of T cells in narcolepsy. Method: immunoSEQ multiplex PCR; TCRdb's copy keeps in-frame clones and lacks some. The data hold roughly 40,000 clones, with around 82% observed a single time. Input material: CD45RA- memory CD4+ T cells from PBMCs. These receptors originate from a human donor with narcolepsy. Both conserved end residues are part of each CDR3. The order of the fields is J gene, D gene, CDR3 length, V gene, clone size, CDR3 DNA, CDR3 protein. A D gene is named only where the DNA matches it firmly. A row's size may be missing; if present it is once, few, many or a size class.

J gene: TRBJ1-2; D gene: -; CDR3 length: 15; V gene: TRBV28; clone size: -; CDR3 DNA: TGTGCCAGCAGTTCCCCGGATGCCCCGTTCTATGGCTACACCTTC; CDR3 protein: CASSSPDAPFYGYTF
J gene: TRBJ1-5; D gene: -; CDR3 length: 15; V gene: TRBV6-5; clone size: -; CDR3 DNA: TGTGCCAGCAGCTCGGACCGAAATAGCAATCAGCCCCAGCATTTT; CDR3 protein: CASSSDRNSNQPQHF
J gene: TRBJ1-2; D gene: TRBD1; CDR3 length: 14; V gene: TRBV9; clone size: -; CDR3 DNA: TGTGCCAGCAGTAGGGACAGCGCCCTATACGGCTACACCTTC; CDR3 protein: CASSRDSALYGYTF
J gene: TRBJ2-3; D gene: TRBD1; CDR3 length: 16; V gene: TRBV5-4; clone size: once; CDR3 DNA: TGTGCCAGCAGCGGGGGACAGGGACAGTTTCCAGATACGCAGTATTTT; CDR3 protein: CASSGGQGQFPDTQYF
J gene: TRBJ2-3; D gene: -; CDR3 length: 17; V gene: TRBV7-9; clone size: -; CDR3 DNA: TGTGCCAGCAGCTTAAGTAGGGGCAGGGTACCCACAGATACGCAGTATTTT; CDR3 protein: CASSLSRGRVPTDTQYF
J gene: TRBJ1-2; D gene: -; CDR3 length: 11; V gene: TRBV21-1; clone size: -; CDR3 DNA: TGTGCCAGCAGACAGCTTGGGGGCTACACCTTC; CDR3 protein: CASRQLGGYTF
J gene: TRBJ2-7; D gene: -; CDR3 length: 14; V gene: TRBV9; clone size: -; CDR3 DNA: TGTACCAGCAGCAAGGGGGGGAGTTCCTACGAGCAGTACTTC; CDR3 protein: CTSSKGGSSYEQYF
J gene: TRBJ2-2; D gene: -; CDR3 length: 14; V gene: TRBV7-2; clone size: once; CDR3 DNA: TGTGCCAGCAGCGCACAACGGGGGACCGGGGAGCTGTTTTTT; CDR3 protein: CASSAQRGTGELFF
J gene: TRBJ2-5; D gene: TRBD2; CDR3 length: 12; V gene: TRBV6-1; clone size: -; CDR3 DNA: TGTGCCAGTTCACGGGGGGTAGAGACCCAGTACTTC; CDR3 protein: CASSRGVETQYF
J gene: TRBJ1-5; D gene: -; CDR3 length: 15; V gene: TRBV4-1; clone size: -; CDR3 DNA: TGCGCCAGCAGCCAAGATCTAAATAGCAATCAGCCCCAGCATTTT; CDR3 protein: CASSQDLNSNQPQHF
J gene: TRBJ2-7; D gene: -; CDR3 length: 16; V gene: TRBV5-1; clone size: -; CDR3 DNA: TGCGCCAGCAGCCTTTTTGAGACAGGCGCAGCGCGGGAGCAGTACTTC; CDR3 protein: CASSLFETGAAREQYF
J gene: TRBJ2-3; D gene: -; CDR3 length: 13; V gene: TRBV29-1; clone size: -; CDR3 DNA: TGCAGCGTTGCAATGGCGCCCGGGGATACGCAGTATTTT; CDR3 protein: CSVAMAPGDTQYF
J gene: TRBJ2-1; D gene: -; CDR3 length: 15; V gene: TRBV7-2; clone size: -; CDR3 DNA: TGTGCCAGCAGCTTAGCGTCGGGCCCCTACAATGAGCAGTTCTTC; CDR3 protein: CASSLASGPYNEQFF
J gene: TRBJ1-6; D gene: -; CDR3 length: 15; V gene: TRBV7-3; clone size: -; CDR3 DNA: TGTGCCAGCAGCTTATTGCGGGCTTGGAATTCACCCCTCCACTTT; CDR3 protein: CASSLLRAWNSPLHF
J gene: TRBJ2-1; D gene: -; CDR3 length: 11; V gene: TRBV7-2; clone size: -; CDR3 DNA: TGTGCCAGCAGCTACTTCAATGAGCAGTTCTTC; CDR3 protein: CASSYFNEQFF
J gene: TRBJ1-2; D gene: -; CDR3 length: 13; V gene: TRBV6-5; clone size: once; CDR3 DNA: TGTGCCAGCAGTTACTCGATCGGGTCTGGCTACACCTTC; CDR3 protein: CASSYSIGSGYTF
J gene: TRBJ2-5; D gene: -; CDR3 length: 14; V gene: TRBV6-5; clone size: -; CDR3 DNA: TGTGCCAGCACACGGATGGGGGGCGCGGAGACCCAGTACTTC; CDR3 protein: CASTRMGGAETQYF
J gene: TRBJ1-1; D gene: TRBD1; CDR3 length: 15; V gene: TRBV9; clone size: -; CDR3 DNA: TGTGCCAGCAGCGCTAACAGGGGGCGCTTCACTGAAGCTTTCTTT; CDR3 protein: CASSANRGRFTEAFF
J gene: TRBJ2-3; D gene: -; CDR3 length: 12; V gene: TRBV27; clone size: -; CDR3 DNA: TGTGCCAGCAGTTCCTTCCCAGATACGCAGTATTTT; CDR3 protein: CASSSFPDTQYF
J gene: TRBJ2-1; D gene: -; CDR3 length: 15; V gene: TRBV18; clone size: -; CDR3 DNA: TGTGCCAGCTCACGAGCGGCTAGCTCCTACAATGAGCAGTTCTTC; CDR3 protein: CASSRAASSYNEQFF
J gene: TRBJ1-5; D gene: TRBD1; CDR3 length: 16; V gene: TRBV4-3; clone size: -; CDR3 DNA: TGCGCCAGCAGCCAAGGGATGGGGGACAGTCATCAGCCCCAGCATTTT; CDR3 protein: CASSQGMGDSHQPQHF
J gene: TRBJ1-1; D gene: -; CDR3 length: 15; V gene: TRBV4-1; clone size: -; CDR3 DNA: TGCGCCAGCACCAGGTTTAACGAGGGCGGTACTGAAGCTTTCTTT; CDR3 protein: CASTRFNEGGTEAFF
J gene: TRBJ1-1; D gene: -; CDR3 length: 12; V gene: TRBV7-9; clone size: once; CDR3 DNA: TGTGCCAGCAACCCTCTGGACACTGAAGCTTTCTTT; CDR3 protein: CASNPLDTEAFF
J gene: TRBJ2-1; D gene: -; CDR3 length: 13; V gene: TRBV6-5; clone size: -; CDR3 DNA: TGTGCCTCTCAGTGGAGTTCCTACAATGAGCAGTTCTTC; CDR3 protein: CASQWSSYNEQFF
J gene: TRBJ2-3; D gene: -; CDR3 length: 12; V gene: TRBV5-6; clone size: once; CDR3 DNA: TGTGCCAGCAGCTTGGAGACAAATACGCAGTATTTT; CDR3 protein: CASSLETNTQYF
J gene: TRBJ1-2; D gene: -; CDR3 length: 14; V gene: TRBV6-6; clone size: -; CDR3 DNA: TGTGCCAGCAGTTACTCGAAACAGAACTATGGCTACACCTTC; CDR3 protein: CASSYSKQNYGYTF
J gene: TRBJ1-2; D gene: -; CDR3 length: 13; V gene: TRBV6-5; clone size: -; CDR3 DNA: TGTGCCAGCAGTTACTCCCAGGGCTATGGCTACACCTTC; CDR3 protein: CASSYSQGYGYTF
J gene: TRBJ2-2; D gene: -; CDR3 length: 16; V gene: TRBV12-5; clone size: -; CDR3 DNA: TGTGCTAGTGGTTTGGTACTCGGGTGGGTGGCCGGGGAGCTGTTTTTT; CDR3 protein: CASGLVLGWVAGELFF
J gene: TRBJ2-1; D gene: TRBD2; CDR3 length: 17; V gene: TRBV4-3; clone size: -; CDR3 DNA: TGCGCCAGCAGCCAAGGTTTTAGCGGGAGCTCCTACAATGAGCAGTTCTTC; CDR3 protein: CASSQGFSGSSYNEQFF
J gene: TRBJ2-3; D gene: -; CDR3 length: 13; V gene: TRBV27; clone size: -; CDR3 DNA: TGTGCCACCCAAAGGGGGAGCACAGATACGCAGTATTTT; CDR3 protein: CATQRGSTDTQYF
J gene: TRBJ2-5; D gene: -; CDR3 length: 14; V gene: TRBV7-9; clone size: -; CDR3 DNA: TGTGCCAGCAGCTTAACCCTCCGTCAAGAGACCCAGTACTTC; CDR3 protein: CASSLTLRQETQYF